The 26 T cell receptor beta chains listed next were all sequenced from one sample in a study of cytomegalovirus exposure and HLA in healthy donors (dated by TCRdb to between 2016 and 2019). The receptor library was made with the immunoSEQ multiplex PCR assay. For the multiplex PCR, a mixture combining 60 forward primers for TCR Vbeta segments and 13 reverse primers for TCR Jbeta segments was used. As stored in TCRdb, this immuneACCESS dataset retains in-frame rearrangements with V and J assigned. A fraction of the clones does not appear; measured against another copy, unresolved V genes explain less than half of the discrepancy, and the remainder lacks a known reason. This sample gives nearly 200,000 clones in total; 70% to 85% of them show up just once. The ten largest clones capture roughly 0.098% of the sample. Material: PBMCs. All receptors come from a boy aged 2 to 10 in good health and CMV-seronegative.

Worth noting for this clone: Its ends do not fully match the called genes, so a read error is possible. The V and J genes are TRBV4-1 and TRBJ2-1, with 9 bases lining up with TRBD1. The CDR3 is made up of 14 amino acids. CDR1 MGHRA and CDR2 YSYEKL come from the germline V gene. CDR3 sequence: CASGQGTGRDEQFF. As DNA, the CDR3 is TGCGCCAGCGGCCAGGGGACAGGGCGGGATGAGCAGTTCTTC.

J is TRBJ2-1 and V is TRBV5-4, with TRBD2 identical over 8 bases. The V and J ends lost 4 bases and 5 bases, in that order; junction bases with no gene match: 11. CDR1 and CDR2 (germline): SGHNT, YYREEE (reference sequence). This CDR3 has 16 residues. The CDR3: CASSPRSGGPHNEQFF. The CDR3 nucleotides are TGTGCCAGCAGCCCCCGAAGCGGGGGCCCCCACAATGAGCAGTTCTTC.

The V call is TRBV5-1, the J call TRBJ2-7; TRBD1 matches at 7 bases. The germline CDR1 and CDR2 sequences are SGHRS and YFSETQ. The CDR3 totals 17 residues. J lost 0 bases, V lost 6 bases, and 15 bases had no gene match. CDR3 in amino acids: CASTPRAGGSSSYEQYF. The CDR3 DNA reads as TGCGCCAGCACCCCCCGGGCAGGGGGAAGTAGCTCCTACGAGCAGTACTTC.

The chain recombines TRBV29-1 with TRBJ2-7, with 10 bases fitting TRBD1. Germline lookup yields CDR1 SQVTM and CDR2 ANQGSEA. The CDR3 sequence is 15 residues long. V was pared by 3 bases and J by 2 bases, with 7 bases of the junction left unmatched. The CDR3: CSVEITGQGPYEQYF. In nucleotides, the CDR3 is TGCAGCGTTGAGATCACGGGACAGGGGCCCTACGAGCAGTACTTC.

The chain carries TRBV4-2 and TRBJ1-1; D possibly corresponds to TRBD1 (5 bases). The V and J ends lost 0 bases and 0 bases respectively, with 8 bases between them. The germline V gene has CDR1 LGHNA and CDR2 YNFKEQ. The CDR3 loop spans 15 amino acids. In nucleotides, the CDR3 is TGTGCCAGCAGCCAAGAGCGACAGCTGAACACTGAAGCTTTCTTT. Translated: CASSQERQLNTEAFF.

The gene calls are TRBV19 and TRBJ2-5; D is perhaps TRBD2 (6 bases). The end of the DNA aligns better with TRBJ2-7, so the J call may be wrong. Germline loops: CDR1 LNHDA, CDR2 SQIVND (reference sequence). There are 17 residues in the CDR3. The CDR3 loop reads CASSRFGGTGSSYEQYF. CDR3 nucleotides: TGTGCCAGTAGTCGGTTCGGGGGAACTGGAAGCTCCTACGAGCAGTACTTC.

This rearrangement joins TRBV19 to TRBJ1-2, with D unclear. The CDR3 runs to 12 residues. CDR1 LNHDA and CDR2 SQIVND come from the germline V gene (reference sequence). V gave up 1 base and J gave up 8 bases, with 8 bases separating them. The CDR3 region has the DNA TGTGCCAGTAGTATAGGAGGGAAAGGCTACACCTTC. It encodes CASSIGGKGYTF.

This chain joins TRBV2 and TRBJ1-1; D is unclear. The CDR3 runs to 11 residues. Germline V gene lookup returns CDR1 SNHLY and CDR2 FYNNEI. V shed 11 bases and J shed 1 base, with 8 bases lying between them. The CDR3 spells CARERNTEAFF. CDR3 coding DNA: TGTGCCCGAGAGAGGAACACTGAAGCTTTCTTT.

V and J are TRBV27 and TRBJ1-5, with D possibly matching TRBD1 (6 bases). CDR3 length: 14 amino acids. The ends were cut back, 6 bases at V and 5 bases at J, with 14 bases in the middle. From germline, CDR1 is MNHEY and CDR2 SMNVEV (reference sequence). As DNA, the CDR3 is TGTGCCAGCAGCCAACGGGGGGCTGATCAGCCCCAGCATTTT. This sequence encodes CASSQRGADQPQHF.

The V call is TRBV25-1, the J call TRBJ1-6; 10 bases line up with TRBD1. The CDR3 has 16 residues. After removal of 10 bases from V and 10 bases from J, the junction contained 16 bases not matched to a gene. The germline V gene encodes CDR1 MGHDK and CDR2 SYGVNS. Here the CDR3 DNA reads TGTGCCAACAGCCCCAGCCCTGGACAGGGGGTGTCACCCCTCCACTTT. Encoded protein: CANSPSPGQGVSPLHF.

The chain uses TRBV5-4 and TRBJ2-7, with TRBD1 identical over 8 bases. The CDR3 extends over 15 amino acids. Germline values: CDR1 SGHNT, CDR2 YYREEE (reference sequence). V lost 3 bases to trimming and J lost 0 bases; unmatched junction nucleotides: 5. The CDR3 coding sequence is TGTGCCAGCAGCTCAGGGGGCGGGTACTCCTACGAGCAGTACTTC. Translated, it gives CASSSGGGYSYEQYF.

The chain couples TRBV4-2 to TRBJ1-1; D may be TRBD1 (5 bases). Trimming pared 0 bases from V and 5 bases from J, leaving 16 bases between. This CDR3 contains 16 residues. Germline CDR1 LGHNA, CDR2 YNFKEQ. The CDR3 DNA follows: TGTGCCAGCAGCCAAGATCATGTGTATGCAGGGACTGAAGCTTTCTTT. This sequence encodes CASSQDHVYAGTEAFF.

The chain combines TRBV6-5 with TRBJ1-2, with D uncertain. The CDR3 runs 14 residues. V lost 0 bases to trimming and J lost 2 bases, with 7 bases between them. CDR1 and CDR2 (germline): MNHEY, SVGAGI. The CDR3 loop is CASSYSRRNYGYTF. In DNA, the CDR3 is TGTGCCAGCAGTTACTCGAGGAGGAACTATGGCTACACCTTC.

This chain connects TRBV2 to TRBJ1-1; D is perhaps TRBD1 (6 bases). The CDR3 is 14 amino acids. V lost 6 bases, J lost 3 bases, and 14 bases lay in between. CDR1 is SNHLY, CDR2 FYNNEI, per germline. The CDR3 DNA reads as TGTGCCAGCAGACAGGGTGTAGGGGACACTGAAGCTTTCTTT. Translating gives CASRQGVGDTEAFF.

The J gene is TRBJ1-4, the V gene TRBV11-2, with 9 bases identical to TRBD1. Germline CDR1 and CDR2: SGHAT and FQNNGV. The CDR3 has 18 residues. V was clipped by 5 bases and J by 0 bases; unmatched bases: 10. Written as DNA, the CDR3 is TGTGCCAGCAGCCACGACAGGGGGTTAGTCGCAACTAATGAAAAACTGTTTTTT. Its protein is CASSHDRGLVATNEKLFF.

This clone occurred a few times. The gene calls are TRBV6-1 and TRBJ1-4; D is unresolved. V lost 4 bases, J lost 8 bases, and 17 bases lay in between. This CDR3 comprises 15 residues. Per germline, CDR1 MNHNS and CDR2 SASEGT. CDR3 residues: CASSGPNSKREKLFF. CDR3 sequence (DNA): TGTGCCAGCAGTGGCCCCAATTCCAAGCGGGAAAAACTGTTTTTT.

This clone came up a few times. The chain uses TRBV7-9 and TRBJ1-1; tentatively, D is TRBD1 (6 bases). The CDR3 contains 15 residues. In germline, CDR1 is SEHNR, CDR2 FQNEAQ (reference sequence). The V and J ends lost 3 bases and 1 base respectively, with 12 bases between them. The CDR3 DNA sequence: TGTGCCAGCAGCTTCGTAGGGGGTGGGAACACTGAAGCTTTCTTT. Amino acids: CASSFVGGGNTEAFF.

The gene calls are TRBV1 and TRBJ1-6. TRBV1 is a documented pseudogene. CDR3 size: 15 residues. The CDR3 region has the DNA TGCACCAGCAGCCAAGAATCCGGGGGGGATTCACCCCTCCACTTT. This encodes CTSSQESGGDSPLHF.

The CDR3 loop reads CASSPSTGRSSGEKLFF. CDR3 nucleotides: TGTGCCAGCTCACCGAGTACAGGGAGAAGTTCTGGAGAAAAACTGTTTTTT. The chain recombines TRBV18 with TRBJ1-4; possible D gene TRBD1, 6 bases. Germline-derived CDR1 and CDR2 are KGHSH and LQKENI. The CDR3 runs to 17 residues. V dropped 3 bases and J dropped 8 bases, with 22 bases sitting between them.

This clone was seen just once. The rearrangement links TRBV5-6 to TRBJ2-1; 7 positions match TRBD1. This CDR3 comprises 14 residues. The trim removed 4 bases at V and 4 bases at J, leaving 5 bases unmatched. Germline V gene lookup returns CDR1 SGHDT and CDR2 YYEEEE. The CDR3, as DNA: TGTGCCAGCAGCCTCAGGACAGGTTACAATGAGCAGTTCTTC. This sequence encodes CASSLRTGYNEQFF.

This CDR3 is CATSGRYSEPHEQYF. CDR3 DNA: TGTGCCACCAGCGGTCGCTATTCGGAGCCCCACGAGCAGTACTTC. The chain recombines TRBV15 with TRBJ2-7; no clear D. The CDR3 is 15 amino acids. The V end was cut by 5 bases, the J end by 5 bases, with 19 bases between. CDR1 is LNHNV and CDR2 is YYDKDF in the germline V gene (reference sequence).

This clone occurred a few times. The chain links TRBV7-2 to TRBJ1-2; TRBD1 matches 8 bases. The CDR3 covers 15 residues. The J segment lost 2 bases and the V segment lost 4 bases, leaving 6 bases of the junction unmatched. Germline V CDR1 and CDR2: SGHTA, FQGNSA. CDR3: CASSYRQGWNYGYTF. The CDR3 DNA follows: TGTGCCAGCAGCTACCGACAGGGGTGGAACTATGGCTACACCTTC.

The genes are TRBV2 and TRBJ2-3; 7 bases line up with TRBD1. This CDR3 spans 11 amino acids. Looked up from germline, CDR1 is SNHLY and CDR2 is FYNNEI. V dropped 5 bases and J dropped 11; count of bases not matched to a gene: 4. The CDR3 DNA follows: TGTGCCAGCAGTACAGGGGTGGGGCAGTATTTT. Residues: CASSTGVGQYF.

The V gene is TRBV2, the J gene TRBJ1-4; 7 positions agree with TRBD1. V was clipped by 5 bases and J by 5 bases; unmatched bases: 8. The CDR3 is 15 amino acids. Looked up from germline, CDR1 is SNHLY and CDR2 is FYNNEI. The CDR3 DNA sequence: TGTGCCAGCAGTAAAACCGGGACAGAAAATGAAAAACTGTTTTTT. Translating it yields CASSKTGTENEKLFF.

This chain's CDR3 is CASSGARRTGGLDTEAFF. CDR3 DNA sequence: TGTGCCAGCAGTGGGGCGAGGAGAACAGGGGGCTTGGACACTGAAGCTTTCTTT. The V gene is TRBV5-6, the J gene TRBJ1-1, with 9 nucleotides matching TRBD1. The CDR3 has 18 residues. The V segment lost 5 bases and the J segment 3 bases; nucleotides outside the gene matches: 17. Per germline, CDR1 SGHDT and CDR2 YYEEEE.

The chain uses TRBV27 and TRBJ2-3; 7 bases are a match to TRBD2. Germline CDR1 reads MNHEY; CDR2 reads SMNVEV (reference sequence). The V gene end was trimmed by 3 bases and the J gene end by 5 bases; junction bases not matched to a gene: 2. This CDR3 has 13 residues. This chain's CDR3 is CASSLTSLDTQYF. CDR3 sequence (DNA): TGTGCCAGCAGTTTGACTAGCTTAGATACGCAGTATTTT.